These 3 T cell receptor beta chains originate from one sample sequenced in a study of CD8+ T cells in alopecia areata (dated by TCRdb to 2016 to 2019). The library came from the immunoSEQ multiplex PCR assay. To provide template for TCR sequencing, every sample had RNA extracted and reverse transcribed into cDNA. Here the immuneACCESS table is served through TCRdb, limited to in-frame sequences with V and J called. Missing clones are a known gap in these copies; in checked studies unresolved V genes cover under half, and the rest lacks a known reason. The table for this sample lists around 150,000 clones; 65% to 90% of them were counted only once. Jointly, the top ten make up roughly 25% of the sample. Per the publication, the time point label means: 4 weeks on oral tofacitinib. This sample's treatment or condition label indicates: oral pan-JAK inhibitor, 5-10 mg twice daily. Material: CD8+ T cells sorted from blood, obtained at week 4, from a patient treated with tofacitinib. These receptors all stem from a human donor with alopecia areata.

A note on this clone: Mismatch with germline at one junction end may stem from a read error. The chain has TRBV7-7 and TRBJ2-2; tentative D call: TRBD2 (6 bases). Germline V gives CDR1 SSHAT, CDR2 FNYEAQ (reference sequence). The CDR3 is made up of 14 amino acids. In DNA, the CDR3 is TGTGCTAGCAGCTTAGGAGGGAATATCGGGGAGCTGTTTTTT. Its translation: CASSLGGNIGELFF.

This clone is a singleton in its sample. The chain is built from TRBV7-8 and TRBJ1-2; 7 bases map to TRBD1. The CDR3 has 14 residues. Germline trimming cut 1 base from V and 8 bases from J; bases unmatched to any gene: 7. Germline V gene lookup returns CDR1 SGHVS and CDR2 FQNEAQ. CDR3 sequence reads: CASSLGQGIGGYTF. In nucleotides, the CDR3 is TGTGCCAGCAGCTTAGGACAGGGAATAGGCGGCTACACCTTC.

This clone was counted once. The chain employs TRBV25-1 and TRBJ2-5; D might be TRBD1 or TRBD2, each matching 6 bases. The DNA end lines up better with TRBJ2-7; the J call may be wrong. The germline V gene encodes CDR1 MGHDK and CDR2 SYGVNS. This CDR3 comprises 13 residues. The CDR3 sequence is CASSEVGGHEQYF. CDR3 sequence (DNA): TGTGCCAGCAGTGAGGTGGGGGGCCACGAGCAGTACTTC.